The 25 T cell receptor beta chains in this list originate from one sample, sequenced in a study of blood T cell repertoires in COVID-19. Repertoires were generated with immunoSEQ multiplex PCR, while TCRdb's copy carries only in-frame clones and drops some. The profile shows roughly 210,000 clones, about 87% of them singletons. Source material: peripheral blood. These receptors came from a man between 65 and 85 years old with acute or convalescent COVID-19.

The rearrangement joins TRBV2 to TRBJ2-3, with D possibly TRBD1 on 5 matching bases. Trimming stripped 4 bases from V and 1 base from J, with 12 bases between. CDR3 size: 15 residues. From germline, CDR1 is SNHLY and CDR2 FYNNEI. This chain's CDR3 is CASSGRVAGTDTQYF. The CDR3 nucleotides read TGTGCCAGCAGTGGCAGGGTGGCCGGCACAGATACGCAGTATTTT.

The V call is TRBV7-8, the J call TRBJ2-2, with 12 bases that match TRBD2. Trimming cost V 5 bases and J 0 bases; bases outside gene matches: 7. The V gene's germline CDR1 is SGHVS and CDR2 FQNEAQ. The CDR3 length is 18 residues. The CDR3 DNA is TGTGCCAGCAGCATGAGACTAGCGGGAGTCGCGAACACCGGGGAGCTGTTTTTT. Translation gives CASSMRLAGVANTGELFF.

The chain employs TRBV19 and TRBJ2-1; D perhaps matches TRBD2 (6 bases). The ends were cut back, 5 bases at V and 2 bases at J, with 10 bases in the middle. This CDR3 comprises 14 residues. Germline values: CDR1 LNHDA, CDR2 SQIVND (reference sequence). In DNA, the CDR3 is TGTGCCAGTAGTGGGACTGCAACCTACAATGAGCAGTTCTTC. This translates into CASSGTATYNEQFF. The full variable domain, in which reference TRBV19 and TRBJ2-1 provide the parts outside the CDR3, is DGGITQSPKYLFRKEGQNVTLSCEQNLNHDAMYWYRQDPGQGLRLIYYSQIVNDFQKGDIAEGYSVSREKKESFPLTVTSAQKNPTAFYLCASSGTATYNEQFFGPGTRLTVL.

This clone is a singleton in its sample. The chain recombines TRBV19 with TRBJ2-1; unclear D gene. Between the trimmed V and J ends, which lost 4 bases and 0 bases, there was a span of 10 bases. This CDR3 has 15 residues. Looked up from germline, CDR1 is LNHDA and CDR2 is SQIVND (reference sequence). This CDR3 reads CASSKAESSYNEQFF. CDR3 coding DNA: TGTGCCAGTAGTAAGGCGGAGAGCTCCTACAATGAGCAGTTCTTC. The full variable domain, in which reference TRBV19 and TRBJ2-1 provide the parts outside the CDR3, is DGGITQSPKYLFRKEGQNVTLSCEQNLNHDAMYWYRQDPGQGLRLIYYSQIVNDFQKGDIAEGYSVSREKKESFPLTVTSAQKNPTAFYLCASSKAESSYNEQFFGPGTRLTVL.

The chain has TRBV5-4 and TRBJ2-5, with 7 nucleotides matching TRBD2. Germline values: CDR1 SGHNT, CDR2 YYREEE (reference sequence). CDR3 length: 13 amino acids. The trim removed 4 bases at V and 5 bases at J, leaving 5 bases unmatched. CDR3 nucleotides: TGTGCCAGCAGCGGGAGGGGAGGGGAGACCCAGTACTTC. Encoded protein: CASSGRGGETQYF.

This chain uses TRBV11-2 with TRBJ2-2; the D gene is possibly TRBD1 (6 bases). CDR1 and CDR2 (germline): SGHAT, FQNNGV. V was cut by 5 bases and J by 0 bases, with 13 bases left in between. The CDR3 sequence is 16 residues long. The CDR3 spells CASSRSWTANTGELFF. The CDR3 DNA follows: TGTGCCAGCAGCCGCTCGTGGACAGCGAACACCGGGGAGCTGTTTTTT.

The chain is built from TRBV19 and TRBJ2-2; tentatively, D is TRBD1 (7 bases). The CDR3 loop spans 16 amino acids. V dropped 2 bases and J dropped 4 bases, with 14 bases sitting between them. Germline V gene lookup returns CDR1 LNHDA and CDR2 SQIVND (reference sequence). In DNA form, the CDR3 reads TGTGCCAGTAGTATAAGAGGAGGGGGCAGCACCGGGGAGCTGTTTTTT. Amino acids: CASSIRGGGSTGELFF.

The CDR3 region has the DNA TGTGCCAGCAGCTTAGGAGGGACAGTAAATTCACCCCTCCACTTT. Translating it yields CASSLGGTVNSPLHF. The chain recombines TRBV7-8 with TRBJ1-6, with 7 bases identical to TRBD1. V lost 1 base to trimming and J lost 7 bases; unmatched junction nucleotides: 4. Per germline, CDR1 SGHVS and CDR2 FQNEAQ. This CDR3 spans 15 amino acids. Complete variable domain (other parts from reference TRBV7-8 and TRBJ1-6): GAGVSQSPRYKVAKRGQDVALRCDPISGHVSLFWYQQALGQGPEFLTYFQNEAQLDKSGLPSDRFFAERPEGSVSTLKIQRTQQEDSAVYLCASSLGGTVNSPLHFGNGTRLTVT.

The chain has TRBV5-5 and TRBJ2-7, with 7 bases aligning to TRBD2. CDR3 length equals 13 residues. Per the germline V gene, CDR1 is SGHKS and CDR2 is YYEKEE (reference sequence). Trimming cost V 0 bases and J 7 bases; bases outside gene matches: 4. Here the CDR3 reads CASSLDSGGEQYF. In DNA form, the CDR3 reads TGTGCCAGCAGCTTGGATTCGGGAGGTGAGCAGTACTTC.

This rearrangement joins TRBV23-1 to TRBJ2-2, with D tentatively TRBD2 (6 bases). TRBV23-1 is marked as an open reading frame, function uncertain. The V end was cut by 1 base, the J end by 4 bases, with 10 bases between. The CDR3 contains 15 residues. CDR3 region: CASSQWLASTGELFF. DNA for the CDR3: TGCGCCAGCAGTCAATGGCTAGCGAGCACCGGGGAGCTGTTTTTT.

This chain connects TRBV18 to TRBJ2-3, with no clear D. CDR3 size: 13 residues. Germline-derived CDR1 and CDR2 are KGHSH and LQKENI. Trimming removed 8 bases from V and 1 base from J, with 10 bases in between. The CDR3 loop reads CASEHRGTDTQYF. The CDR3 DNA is TGTGCCAGCGAGCATCGAGGCACAGATACGCAGTATTTT.

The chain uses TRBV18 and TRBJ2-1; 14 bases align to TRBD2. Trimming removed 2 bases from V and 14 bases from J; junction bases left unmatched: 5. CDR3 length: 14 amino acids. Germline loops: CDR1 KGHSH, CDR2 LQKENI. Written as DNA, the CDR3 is TGTGCCAGCTCACCAATGACGGGACTAGCGGGAGAGTTCTTC. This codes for CASSPMTGLAGEFF.

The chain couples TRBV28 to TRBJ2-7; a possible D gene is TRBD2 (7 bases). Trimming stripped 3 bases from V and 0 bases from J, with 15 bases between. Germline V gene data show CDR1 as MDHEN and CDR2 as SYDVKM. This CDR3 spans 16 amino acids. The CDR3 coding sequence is TGTGCCAGCAGTTTGGCCTTAGGGGGGGGCTCCTACGAGCAGTACTTC. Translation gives CASSLALGGGSYEQYF.

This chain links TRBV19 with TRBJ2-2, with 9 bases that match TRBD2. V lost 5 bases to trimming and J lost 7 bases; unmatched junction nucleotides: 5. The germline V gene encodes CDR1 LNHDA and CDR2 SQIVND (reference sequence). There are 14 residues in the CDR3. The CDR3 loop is CASSVAGANGELFF. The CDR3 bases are TGTGCCAGTAGTGTAGCGGGAGCTAACGGGGAGCTGTTTTTT.

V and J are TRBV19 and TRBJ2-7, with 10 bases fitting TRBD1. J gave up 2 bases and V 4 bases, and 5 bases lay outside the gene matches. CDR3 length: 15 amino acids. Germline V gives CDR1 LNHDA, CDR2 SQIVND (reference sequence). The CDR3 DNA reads TGTGCCAGTAGTAGCCGGGACAGGGGAACCTACGAGCAGTACTTC. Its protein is CASSSRDRGTYEQYF.

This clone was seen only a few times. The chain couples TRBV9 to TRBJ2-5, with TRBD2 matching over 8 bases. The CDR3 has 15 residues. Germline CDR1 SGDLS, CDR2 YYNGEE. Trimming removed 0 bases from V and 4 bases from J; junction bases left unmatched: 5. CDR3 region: CASSVAGGPGETQYF. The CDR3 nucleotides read TGTGCCAGCAGCGTAGCGGGAGGGCCCGGAGAGACCCAGTACTTC.

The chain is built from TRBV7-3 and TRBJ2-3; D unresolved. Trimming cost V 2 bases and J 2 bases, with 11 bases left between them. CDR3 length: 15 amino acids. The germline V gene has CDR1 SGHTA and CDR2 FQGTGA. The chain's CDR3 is CASSLLGSHTDTQYF. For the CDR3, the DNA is TGTGCCAGCAGCTTATTGGGCAGCCACACAGATACGCAGTATTTT.

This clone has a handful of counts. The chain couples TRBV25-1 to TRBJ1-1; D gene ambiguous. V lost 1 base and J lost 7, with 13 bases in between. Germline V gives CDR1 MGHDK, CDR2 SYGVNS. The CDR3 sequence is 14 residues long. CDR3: CASSESVPGGEAFF. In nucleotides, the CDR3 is TGTGCCAGCAGTGAATCTGTCCCAGGTGGTGAAGCTTTCTTT.

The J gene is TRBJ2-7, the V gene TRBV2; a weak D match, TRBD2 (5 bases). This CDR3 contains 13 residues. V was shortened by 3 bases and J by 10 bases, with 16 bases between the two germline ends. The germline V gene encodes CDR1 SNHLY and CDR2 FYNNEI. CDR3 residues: CASSDGVQRSQYF. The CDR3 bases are TGTGCCAGCAGTGACGGGGTACAGAGGTCACAGTACTTC.

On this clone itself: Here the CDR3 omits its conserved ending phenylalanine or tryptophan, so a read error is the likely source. The CDR3 loop reads CAGSQPGGGGTDLTQHS. CDR3 in DNA: TGCGCCGGCAGCCAACCCGGGGGAGGGGGGACGGACTTGACCCAGCATTCT. This chain links TRBV4-1 with TRBJ1-5; a weak D match, TRBD1 (6 bases). The CDR3 length is 17 residues. The germline V gene has CDR1 MGHRA and CDR2 YSYEKL.

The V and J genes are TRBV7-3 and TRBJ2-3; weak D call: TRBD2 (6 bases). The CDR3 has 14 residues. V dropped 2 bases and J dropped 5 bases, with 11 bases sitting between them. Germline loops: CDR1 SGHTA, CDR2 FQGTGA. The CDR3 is CASSLGQGGDTQYF. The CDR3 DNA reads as TGTGCCAGCAGCTTAGGGCAGGGAGGAGATACGCAGTATTTT.

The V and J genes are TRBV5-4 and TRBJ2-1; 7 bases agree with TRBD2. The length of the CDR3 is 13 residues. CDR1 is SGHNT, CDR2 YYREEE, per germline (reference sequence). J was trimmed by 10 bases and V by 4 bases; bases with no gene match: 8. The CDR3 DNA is TGTGCCAGCAGCCCCTTTATTAGCGGGGAGCAGTTCTTC. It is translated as CASSPFISGEQFF. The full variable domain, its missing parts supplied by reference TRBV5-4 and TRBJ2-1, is ETGVTQSPTHLIKTRGQQVTLRCSSQSGHNTVSWYQQALGQGPQFIFQYYREEENGRGNFPPRFSGLQFPNYSSELNVNALELDDSALYLCASSPFISGEQFFGPGTRLTVL.

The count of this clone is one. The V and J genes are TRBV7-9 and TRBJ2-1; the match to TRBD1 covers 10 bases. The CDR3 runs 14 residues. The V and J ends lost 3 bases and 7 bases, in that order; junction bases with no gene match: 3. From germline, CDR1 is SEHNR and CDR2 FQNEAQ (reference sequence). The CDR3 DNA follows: TGTGCCAGCAGCTTGACAGGGGGCTTAAATGAGCAGTTCTTC. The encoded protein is CASSLTGGLNEQFF.

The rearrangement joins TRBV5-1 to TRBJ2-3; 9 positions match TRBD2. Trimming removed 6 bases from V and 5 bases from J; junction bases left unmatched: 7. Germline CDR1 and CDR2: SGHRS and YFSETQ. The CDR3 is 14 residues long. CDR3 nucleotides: TGCGCCAGCACTGGCGGGAGGGCGGAAGATACGCAGTATTTT. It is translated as CASTGGRAEDTQYF.

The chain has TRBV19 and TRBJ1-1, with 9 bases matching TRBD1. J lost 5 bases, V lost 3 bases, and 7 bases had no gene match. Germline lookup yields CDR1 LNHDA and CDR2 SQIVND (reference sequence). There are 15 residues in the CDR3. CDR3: CASSIDGQGRTEAFF. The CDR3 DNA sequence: TGTGCCAGTAGTATTGACGGACAGGGGAGGACTGAAGCTTTCTTT.